This T cell receptor (beta chain) was recovered during a study of regulatory T cells in long-lasting Graves disease. The wider study: Persistent Graves' disease meant over 5 years of antithyroid drugs with positive TSH receptor antibodies. General study results and limits: With under 3,500 shared public clonotypes, persistent patients exceeded new patients, who shared about a thousand.

Construction of the TCR beta libraries employed iRepertoire HTBI primers in conjunction with Arm-PCR of CDR3 regions. TCRdb reanalysed the multiplex PCR reads using MiXCR and keeps one entry per CDR3 protein. The repertoire includes 600,000 to 800,000 distinct CDR3 sequences, 30% of them detected once, and roughly 41% sits in the top ten. As for this clonotype: Its matching antigen is unknown.

The CDR3 runs 15 residues. The V segment lost 5 bases and the J segment 8 bases; nucleotides outside the gene matches: 14. Germline lookup yields CDR1 MNHEY and CDR2 SMNVEV (reference sequence). Time point described: persistent/refractory GD, antithyroid drugs over 5 years with positive TRAb. RNA from PBMCs was the source of the TCR library. Per American Thyroid Association guidelines, Graves' disease was diagnosed. Xi'an, China, was home to the endocrinology department that provided patients. The sample consisted of peripheral blood mononuclear cells (PBMCs), taken when the disease was refractory, from a patient treated with antithyroid drugs. The chain links TRBV27 to TRBJ1-2; 7 bases map to TRBD1. This TCR was sampled from a female donor with Graves disease. CDR3 in amino acids: CASSPNIDREGGYTF. The DNA for the CDR3 is TGTGCCAGCAGTCCGAATATAGACAGGGAAGGAGGCTACACCTTC.